The 28 T cell receptor beta chains below come from one sample, sequenced in a study of T cells in Graves' hyperthyroidism and ophthalmopathy. What was amplified from RNA transcripts were TCR beta CDR3 regions. Using the HTBI primer set, a first-round RT-PCR was run on the TCR CDR3. TCRdb called the multiplex PCR reads again in MiXCR, with one record for every CDR3 protein. The sample yields around 700,000 distinct CDR3 sequences, around 20% seen once. The source material was blood. The receptors stem from a woman between 50 and 59 years old with Graves' hyperthyroidism that later progressed to Graves' ophthalmopathy.

Comments on this clonotype: As the CDR3 is not closed by the conserved phenylalanine or tryptophan, this likely results from a read error. V and J are TRBV20-1 and TRBJ2-7, with 10 bases that match TRBD2. V shed 2 bases, J shed 4 bases, and the junction held 8 bases outside the gene matches. This CDR3 contains 15 residues. Germline V gene sequence: CDR1 DFQATT, CDR2 SNEGSKA (reference sequence). The CDR3 loop is CSARLAGAHLYEQYL. Written as DNA, the CDR3 is TGCAGTGCTAGACTAGCGGGGGCGCACCTTTACGAGCAGTACCTC.

This clonotype was observed a handful of times. This chain connects TRBV10-3 to TRBJ2-3, with 12 bases lining up with TRBD2. After removal of 6 bases from V and 2 bases from J, the junction contained 6 bases not matched to a gene. Germline loops: CDR1 ENHRY, CDR2 SYGVKD. The CDR3 has 16 residues. CDR3 bases: TGTGCCATCAGGGGGCGGACTAGCGGGGTCACAGATACGCAGTATTTT. Protein sequence: CAIRGRTSGVTDTQYF.

In this sample, this clonotype turned up a few times. The chain couples TRBV19 to TRBJ1-5; D is uncertain. The germline gives CDR1 LNHDA, CDR2 SQIVND (reference sequence). V was pared by 4 bases and J by 2 bases, with 9 bases between. CDR3 length: 14 residues. The CDR3 spells CASSKRHRNQPQHF. As DNA, the CDR3 is TGTGCCAGTAGTAAAAGACACCGCAATCAGCCCCAGCATTTT.

This clonotype appeared many times. The CDR3 region is CSARQDRESTEAFF. CDR3 in DNA: TGCAGTGCTAGACAAGACAGGGAGAGCACTGAAGCTTTCTTT. This rearrangement joins TRBV20-1 to TRBJ1-1, with TRBD1 identical over 7 bases. The CDR3 spans 14 residues. The V gene's germline CDR1 is DFQATT and CDR2 SNEGSKA (reference sequence). V was pared by 2 bases and J by 4 bases, with 7 bases of the junction left unmatched.

This clonotype was picked up a small number of times. The chain is built from TRBV12-3 or TRBV12-4 and TRBJ2-2, with D perhaps matching TRBD2 (5 bases). Trimming stripped 7 bases from V and 3 bases from J, with 15 bases between. This CDR3 has 15 amino acids. In DNA form, the CDR3 reads TGTGCCAGCACCAGAGCCCGCGGGTACACCGGGGAGCTGTTTTTT. Translation gives CASTRARGYTGELFF.

The chain has TRBV6-2 or TRBV6-3 and TRBJ1-4; the D is unclear. Per the germline V gene, CDR1 is MNHEY and CDR2 is SVGEGT. The CDR3 is 15 amino acids. V shed 3 bases and J shed 8 bases, with 16 bases lying between them. This CDR3 is CASSYGEGKREKLFF. The DNA for the CDR3 is TGTGCCAGCAGTTATGGGGAAGGGAAGAGGGAAAAACTGTTTTTT.

CDR3 in DNA: TGCAGTGCAAGGACAGGGGGCGGTCAGCCCCAGCATTTT. Its translation: CSARTGGGQPQHF. The chain uses TRBV20-1 and TRBJ1-5, with 11 bases aligning to TRBD1. V lost 6 bases and J lost 6; bases outside the gene matches: 4. The germline V gene encodes CDR1 DFQATT and CDR2 SNEGSKA (reference sequence). This CDR3 region has 13 residues.

This clonotype showed up just a few times. The chain has TRBV6-1 and TRBJ2-7; 9 bases agree with TRBD1. The junction had 11 bases not matched to a gene; V was cut back by 5 bases and J by 0 bases. The CDR3 runs 17 residues. Germline lookup yields CDR1 MNHNS and CDR2 SASEGT. CDR3 coding DNA: TGTGCCAGCAGTCCCACTCCGACAGGGGGGCACTCCTACGAGCAGTACTTC. Its protein product is CASSPTPTGGHSYEQYF.

This clonotype was seen a few times. This sequence joins TRBV10-1 and TRBJ2-3; 7 positions match TRBD1. V was pared by 6 bases and J by 5 bases, with 11 bases of the junction left unmatched. The CDR3 loop spans 15 amino acids. Germline V gene data show CDR1 as WNHNN and CDR2 as SYGVQD (reference sequence). CDR3 in DNA: TGCGCCAGCAGCGCCGGACAGGCCGGGATAGATACGCAGTATTTT. Amino acids: CASSAGQAGIDTQYF.

This clonotype was detected once. The chain joins TRBV7-3 to TRBJ1-6, with D perhaps matching TRBD1 (6 bases). The CDR3 spans 22 residues. Trimming stripped 1 base from V and 0 bases from J, with 25 bases between. Germline lookup yields CDR1 SGHTA and CDR2 FQGTGA. This CDR3 is CASSLNPTVGHNLSSYNSPLHF. For the CDR3, the DNA is TGTGCCAGCAGCTTAAACCCAACCGTGGGACACAATTTGAGCTCCTATAATTCACCCCTCCACTTT.

This clonotype was observed a handful of times. The DNA for the CDR3 is TGTGCCAGCAGCCAAACCCAGGACTCTGGAAACACCATATATTTT. Encoded protein: CASSQTQDSGNTIYF. The chain joins TRBV16 to TRBJ1-3; D remains unclear. V was shortened by 2 bases and J by 0 bases, with 8 bases between the two germline ends. Looked up from germline, CDR1 is KGHSY and CDR2 is FQNENV. This CDR3 contains 15 residues. Together with reference TRBV16 and TRBJ1-3, the CDR3 gives the full variable domain: GEEVAQTPKHLVRGEGQKAKLYCAPIKGHSYVFWYQQVLKNEFKFLISFQNENVFDETGMPKERFSAKCLPNSPCSLEIQATKLEDSAVYFCASSQTQDSGNTIYFGEGSWLTVV.

This clonotype was seen at least ten times. The chain carries TRBV30 and TRBJ2-3, with no clear D. This CDR3 is 12 amino acids long. CDR1 GTSNPN and CDR2 SVGIG come from the germline V gene (reference sequence). V dropped 4 bases and J dropped 5 bases, with 10 bases sitting between them. CDR3 sequence: CAWTRQKDTQYF. The CDR3 DNA reads as TGTGCCTGGACACGGCAGAAAGATACGCAGTATTTT. Full variable domain (outside the CDR3, taken from reference TRBV30 and TRBJ2-3): SQTIHQWPATLVQPVGSPLSLECTVEGTSNPNLYWYRQAAGRGLQLLFYSVGIGQISSEVPQNLSASRPQDRQFILSSKKLLLSDSGFYLCAWTRQKDTQYFGPGTRLTVL.

This clonotype turned up a few times. This chain joins TRBV6-2 or TRBV6-3 and TRBJ1-4; 7 bases are a match to TRBD1. With V trimmed by 2 bases and J by 7 bases, 7 bases remained unmatched. This CDR3 comprises 15 residues. Per germline, CDR1 MNHEY and CDR2 SVGEGT. CDR3 amino acids: CASSYGQDGFEKLFF. The CDR3 bases are TGTGCCAGCAGTTACGGACAGGACGGCTTTGAAAAACTGTTTTTT.

Regarding this clonotype: A much larger clone differs from this one at a single base, so this may be a read error. The rearrangement joins TRBV12-3 or TRBV12-4 to TRBJ1-2, with D perhaps matching TRBD1 (5 bases). This CDR3 is 14 amino acids long. The V and J ends lost 5 bases and 9 bases respectively, with 19 bases between them. CDR3 region: CASSPPGQGSSYTF. The CDR3 DNA follows: TGTGCCAGCAGTCCCCCCGGGCAGGGTTCTAGCTACACCTTC.

This CDR3 reads CASRAHPGQQNEKLFF. In nucleotides, the CDR3 is TGTGCCAGCAGAGCGCACCCGGGACAGCAGAATGAAAAACTGTTTTTT. This chain uses TRBV6-2 or TRBV6-3 with TRBJ1-4; 7 nucleotides agree with TRBD1. The CDR3 extends over 16 amino acids. Germline CDR1 MNHEY, CDR2 SVGEGT. The ends lost 6 bases at V and 5 bases at J; junction bases unmatched: 12.

This clonotype was seen ten or more times. This rearrangement joins TRBV11-2 to TRBJ2-5; the D is unclear. This CDR3 region has 13 residues. In germline, CDR1 is SGHAT, CDR2 FQNNGV. The ends were cut back, 1 base at V and 1 base at J, with 4 bases in the middle. CDR3 sequence (DNA): TGTGCCAGCAGCTTAGCCATCCAAGAGACCCAGTACTTC. Protein product: CASSLAIQETQYF. The full variable domain, with the rest looked up from reference TRBV11-2 and TRBJ2-5, is EAGVAQSPRYKIIEKRQSVAFWCNPISGHATLYWYQQILGQGPKLLIQFQNNGVVDDSQLPKDRFSAERLKGVDSTLKIQPAKLEDSAVYLCASSLAIQETQYFGPGTRLLVL.

This clonotype was counted at least ten times. The CDR3 is CASSLQGALSSYEQYF. DNA of the CDR3: TGTGCCAGCAGTTTACAGGGGGCCCTCAGCTCCTACGAGCAGTACTTC. V gene TRBV12-3 or TRBV12-4 combines with J gene TRBJ2-7; 8 bases align to TRBD1. Trimming cost V 2 bases and J 0 bases; bases outside gene matches: 6. This CDR3 spans 16 amino acids.

This chain uses TRBV6-1 with TRBJ1-2; D is undetermined. CDR1 and CDR2 (germline): MNHNS, SASEGT. CDR3 length equals 15 residues. Trimming pared 5 bases from V and 5 bases from J, leaving 18 bases between. CDR3 coding DNA: TGTGCCAGCAGTCTAGTACGGGGTGAAGGATATGGCTACACCTTC. Residues: CASSLVRGEGYGYTF.

This clonotype was detected many times. CDR3 in DNA: TGTGCCAGCAGTTCCCTCTATAGTGCATATCAGCCCCAGCATTTT. It codes for CASSSLYSAYQPQHF. This chain connects TRBV27 to TRBJ1-5; no clear D. The CDR3 is made up of 15 amino acids. Germline assignment: CDR1 MNHEY and CDR2 SMNVEV (reference sequence). Trimming removed 4 bases from V and 5 bases from J, with 15 bases in between.

This clonotype was recorded a few times. This chain uses TRBV5-1 with TRBJ1-5, with TRBD1 matching 7 bases. J lost 1 base, V lost 4 bases, and 14 bases had no gene match. The CDR3 runs to 18 residues. Looked up from germline, CDR1 is SGHRS and CDR2 is YFSETQ. The CDR3 bases are TGCGCCAGCAGCGAGGTGGGGGGACAACAGGGGAGCAATCAGCCCCAGCATTTT. Its protein product is CASSEVGGQQGSNQPQHF.

As for this clonotype: A much larger clone sits a single nucleotide away, making a read error possible. The chain has TRBV9 and TRBJ2-3; TRBD2 matches 9 bases. J gave up 3 bases and V 4 bases, and 18 bases lay outside the gene matches. CDR3 length: 19 residues. The germline CDR1 and CDR2 sequences are SGDLS and YYNGEE. The CDR3 sequence: CASSPRPGGGESLTDTQYF. In nucleotides, the CDR3 is TGTGCCAGCAGCCCTCGGCCTGGCGGGGGGGAGAGTCTGACAGATACGCAGTATTTT.

This clonotype appeared a few times. This chain links TRBV20-1 with TRBJ1-2; 7 positions agree with TRBD1. The V segment lost 0 bases and the J segment 5 bases; nucleotides outside the gene matches: 9. The CDR3 loop spans 15 amino acids. Germline V gene sequence: CDR1 DFQATT, CDR2 SNEGSKA (reference sequence). The CDR3 DNA follows: TGCAGTGCTAGAGATCTCCCAGGGGGTTTATATGGCTACACCTTC. Its protein is CSARDLPGGLYGYTF.

This clonotype was seen ten or more times. The V and J genes are TRBV2 and TRBJ1-5, with 9 bases fitting TRBD1. Germline CDR1 SNHLY, CDR2 FYNNEI. The CDR3 runs 15 residues. The V and J ends lost 4 bases and 4 bases, in that order; junction bases with no gene match: 5. The CDR3 protein is CASSVQGQGNQPQHF. CDR3 bases: TGTGCCAGCAGTGTTCAGGGACAGGGAAATCAGCCCCAGCATTTT. The whole variable domain, remainder taken from reference TRBV2 and TRBJ1-5, is EPEVTQTPSHQVTQMGQEVILRCVPISNHLYFYWYRQILGQKVEFLVSFYNNEISEKSEIFDDQFSVERPDGSNFTLKIRSTKLEDSAMYFCASSVQGQGNQPQHFGDGTRLSIL.

This clonotype was recorded at least ten times. This sequence joins TRBV11-2 and TRBJ1-1; D not resolved. This CDR3 has 15 residues. Per germline, CDR1 SGHAT and CDR2 FQNNGV. Trimming left V 1 base short and J 0 bases short, with 9 bases between. The CDR3 reads CASSLVVGMNTEAFF. The CDR3 nucleotides are TGTGCCAGCAGCTTAGTTGTCGGAATGAACACTGAAGCTTTCTTT.

This clonotype was seen only a few times. This chain links TRBV4-1 with TRBJ1-1, with D unclear. The CDR3 sequence is 12 residues long. The V end lost 1 base, the J end lost 8 bases, and 8 bases lay between the germline ends. CDR1 and CDR2 (germline): MGHRA, YSYEKL. The CDR3 loop is CASSQVASEAFF. CDR3 nucleotides: TGCGCCAGCAGCCAAGTCGCCAGCGAAGCTTTCTTT.

The chain combines TRBV4-1 with TRBJ1-1; a weak D match, TRBD1 (6 bases). V lost 2 bases and J lost 3, with 13 bases in between. Germline V gene sequence: CDR1 MGHRA, CDR2 YSYEKL. This CDR3 spans 15 amino acids. CDR3 in DNA: TGCGCCAGCAGCCAATTACAGGGCGGGGACACTGAAGCTTTCTTT. Its protein is CASSQLQGGDTEAFF.

The chain couples TRBV6-1 to TRBJ1-1, with 9 bases matching TRBD1. This CDR3 region has 14 residues. The germline CDR1 and CDR2 sequences are MNHNS and SASEGT. Trimming at V came to 5 bases and at J to 6 bases, leaving 7 bases not matched to a gene. CDR3 protein: CASSKDRGWAEAFF. The CDR3 bases are TGTGCCAGCAGTAAGGACAGGGGTTGGGCTGAAGCTTTCTTT.

The chain combines TRBV9 with TRBJ2-7; either TRBD1 or TRBD2 may fit D (5 bases each). CDR1 is SGDLS and CDR2 is YYNGEE in the germline V gene. The CDR3 runs 12 residues. V was cut by 4 bases and J by 5 bases, with 10 bases left in between. The CDR3 protein is CASSQRDDEQYF. DNA of the CDR3: TGTGCCAGCAGCCAACGGGACGACGAGCAGTACTTC.